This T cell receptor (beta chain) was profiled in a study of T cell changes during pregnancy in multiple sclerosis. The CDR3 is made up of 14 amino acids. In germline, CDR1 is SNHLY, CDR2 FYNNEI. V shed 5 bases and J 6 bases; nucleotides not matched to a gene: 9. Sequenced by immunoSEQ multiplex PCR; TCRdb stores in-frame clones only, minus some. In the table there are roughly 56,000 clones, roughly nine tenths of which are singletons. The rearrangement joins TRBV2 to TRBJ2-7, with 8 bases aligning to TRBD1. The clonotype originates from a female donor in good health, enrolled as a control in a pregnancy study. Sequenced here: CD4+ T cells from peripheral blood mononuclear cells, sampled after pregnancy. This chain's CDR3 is CASSSGQARIEQYF. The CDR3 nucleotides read TGTGCCAGCAGTTCGGGACAGGCCCGTATCGAGCAGTACTTC.